One and the same sample provided the 18 T cell receptor beta chains below, sequenced in a study of identical twins (dated by TCRdb to the mid-2010s). The receptor library was made with 5' RACE. The data were produced on an Illumina HiSeq 2000. The raw public data were reprocessed by TCRdb itself: fastp quality trimming at Q25, MiXCR clonotype calling, in-frame beta chains only. Records with the same CDR3 protein are collapsed into one entry carrying the most frequent genes and DNA. The table for this sample lists 690,000 or so distinct CDR3 sequences; roughly 8% of them were counted only once. The leading ten clones occupy around 0.98% of the sample. The same data also contributed to another study, on yellow fever vaccine responses in identical twins.

The sample comprised PBMCs. These receptors all stem from a woman aged 18-35 years in good health.

This clonotype was seen at least ten times. The chain combines TRBV7-9 with TRBJ2-1; 10 nucleotides match TRBD2. In germline, CDR1 is SEHNR, CDR2 FQNEAQ (reference sequence). The V segment lost 3 bases and the J segment 0 bases; nucleotides outside the gene matches: 17. The CDR3 extends over 21 amino acids. The CDR3 region is CASSFPGGGLAVVSSYNEQFF. The CDR3 DNA reads TGTGCCAGCAGCTTCCCTGGGGGAGGACTAGCGGTCGTAAGCTCCTACAATGAGCAGTTCTTC.

This chain uses TRBV7-9 with TRBJ1-4; maybe TRBD1 (6 bases). V was clipped by 5 bases and J by 4 bases, with 11 bases between them. The length of the CDR3 is 14 residues. Germline CDR1 SEHNR, CDR2 FQNEAQ (reference sequence). This CDR3 reads CASSPDSYNEKLFF. The CDR3 coding sequence is TGTGCCAGCAGCCCGGACAGTTATAATGAAAAACTGTTTTTT.

V and J are TRBV7-2 and TRBJ2-4; D not certain. This CDR3 comprises 15 residues. The germline V gene encodes CDR1 SGHTA and CDR2 FQGNSA. Trimming pared 5 bases from V and 6 bases from J, leaving 17 bases between. The DNA for the CDR3 is TGTGCCAGCAGCCTCTCCGGGTCTGGCGGAAACATTCAGTACTTC. Its protein product is CASSLSGSGGNIQYF.

J is TRBJ2-5 and V is TRBV4-3; tentatively, D is TRBD2 (5 bases). CDR1 and CDR2 (germline): LGHNA, YSLEER. The CDR3 contains 13 residues. Between the trimmed V and J ends, which lost 1 base and 9 bases, there was a span of 12 bases. The CDR3 DNA sequence: TGCGCCAGCAGCCAAGGTCCCCTAGCACCCCAGTACTTC. Amino acids: CASSQGPLAPQYF.

This clonotype was observed once. This chain joins TRBV7-9 and TRBJ2-3, with a possible D match to TRBD2 (6 bases). V lost 5 bases and J 5 bases, leaving 11 bases between the germline ends. CDR3 length equals 13 residues. CDR1 and CDR2 from the germline V gene are SEHNR and FQNEAQ (reference sequence). CDR3 sequence reads: CASSPSGEDTQYF. Written as DNA, the CDR3 is TGTGCCAGCAGCCCCTCGGGGGAAGATACGCAGTATTTT.

The chain links TRBV27 to TRBJ1-6; D is undetermined. CDR3 length: 13 residues. V was trimmed by 4 bases and J by 8 bases, leaving 9 bases between them. CDR1 is MNHEY and CDR2 is SMNVEV in the germline V gene (reference sequence). Written as DNA, the CDR3 is TGTGCCAGCAGTTCCATTCCGGATTCACCCCTCCACTTT. Encoded protein: CASSSIPDSPLHF.

The CDR3, as DNA: TGCAGTGCTAGAACGGGGTCCCTAGCCAAAAACATTCAGTACTTC. Protein: CSARTGSLAKNIQYF. The V gene is TRBV20-1, the J gene TRBJ2-4; possible D gene TRBD2, 5 bases. Between the trimmed V and J ends, which lost 2 bases and 0 bases, there was a span of 11 bases. Germline assignment: CDR1 DFQATT and CDR2 SNEGSKA (reference sequence). The CDR3 has 15 residues.

This clonotype occurred many times. V and J are TRBV16 and TRBJ2-7; 13 bases align to TRBD2. This CDR3 comprises 15 residues. The germline V gene encodes CDR1 KGHSY and CDR2 FQNENV. Trimming at V came to 2 bases and at J to 2 bases, leaving 0 bases not matched to a gene. The CDR3 DNA follows: TGTGCCAGCAGCCAAGGGACTAGCGGGGCCTACGAGCAGTACTTC. Translating it yields CASSQGTSGAYEQYF.

The rearrangement joins TRBV7-9 to TRBJ1-1, with TRBD1 as a possible D gene (5 bases). The germline CDR1 and CDR2 sequences are SEHNR and FQNEAQ (reference sequence). Trimming took off 5 bases at V and 0 bases at J, with 10 bases between the two ends. This CDR3 is built from 14 residues. CDR3 sequence reads: CASSDTGVNTEAFF. CDR3 nucleotide sequence: TGTGCCAGCAGCGATACAGGTGTGAACACTGAAGCTTTCTTT.

The chain carries TRBV4-3 and TRBJ2-2; TRBD1 matches 8 bases. The CDR3 totals 17 residues. J was trimmed by 4 bases and V by 6 bases; bases with no gene match: 13. Germline V lookup: CDR1 LGHNA, CDR2 YSLEER. The chain's CDR3 is CASRGTGHLGGTGELFF. CDR3 nucleotides: TGCGCCAGCAGGGGGACAGGTCACCTGGGGGGCACCGGGGAGCTGTTTTTT.

The sample holds many counts of this clonotype. DNA for the CDR3: TGTGCCAGCAGTACATACACTGAAGCTTTCTTT. Amino acid sequence: CASSTYTEAFF. The rearrangement links TRBV2 to TRBJ1-1; D call uncertain. Trimming left V 5 bases short and J 3 bases short, with 4 bases between. Germline V gene lookup returns CDR1 SNHLY and CDR2 FYNNEI. The CDR3 has 11 residues. Filled out from reference TRBV2 and TRBJ1-1, the complete variable domain reads EPEVTQTPSHQVTQMGQEVILRCVPISNHLYFYWYRQILGQKVEFLVSFYNNEISEKSEIFDDQFSVERPDGSNFTLKIRSTKLEDSAMYFCASSTYTEAFFGQGTRLTVV.

This clonotype was counted only a few times. The CDR3 DNA follows: TGTGCCAGCAGACCGGGCCTGGGGCCCAATCAGCCCCAGCATTTT. It encodes CASRPGLGPNQPQHF. This chain connects TRBV12-3 or TRBV12-4 to TRBJ1-5, with D perhaps TRBD1 (5 bases). The CDR3 has 15 amino acids. Trimming cost V 6 bases and J 3 bases, with 15 bases left between them.

The sample holds many counts of this clonotype. The genes are TRBV7-9 and TRBJ1-1; D is unresolved. The V end lost 1 base, the J end lost 0 bases, and 9 bases lay between the germline ends. The CDR3 runs 15 residues. Germline V gives CDR1 SEHNR, CDR2 FQNEAQ (reference sequence). The CDR3 sequence is CASSLGNGLNTEAFF. In nucleotides, the CDR3 is TGTGCCAGCAGCTTAGGGAATGGGTTGAACACTGAAGCTTTCTTT.

This chain connects TRBV28 to TRBJ2-7, with D possibly TRBD2 on 6 matching bases. Trimming removed 4 bases at V and 5 bases at J, with 15 bases between. CDR1 is MDHEN, CDR2 SYDVKM, per germline. This CDR3 contains 14 residues. CDR3 amino acids: CASSSPLGGNEQYF. The CDR3 bases are TGTGCCAGCAGTTCTCCCCTGGGGGGAAACGAGCAGTACTTC.

This clonotype appeared a few times. V gene TRBV12-3 or TRBV12-4 combines with J gene TRBJ2-3; 8 bases are shared with TRBD1. This CDR3 comprises 15 residues. Unmatched junction bases numbered 7, after V lost 5 bases and J lost 3 bases. In nucleotides, the CDR3 is TGTGCCAGCAGTCTCGGGACAGGATTAACAGATACGCAGTATTTT. It yields the protein CASSLGTGLTDTQYF.

This clonotype was counted at least ten times. The CDR3 spells CASSPRSGGNIQYF. As DNA, the CDR3 is TGTGCCAGCAGTCCCAGGAGTGGTGGAAACATTCAGTACTTC. V usage is TRBV12-3 or TRBV12-4 and J usage is TRBJ2-4; D is uncertain. V lost 5 bases to trimming and J lost 6 bases, with 14 bases between them. The CDR3 totals 14 residues.

This chain links TRBV6-2 or TRBV6-3 with TRBJ2-7; D unclear. The CDR3 extends over 17 amino acids. CDR1 is MNHEY and CDR2 is SVGEGT in the germline V gene. Trimming left V 4 bases short and J 0 bases short, with 19 bases between. This chain's CDR3 is CASSSPLVRHASYEQYF. For the CDR3, the DNA is TGTGCCAGCAGTTCCCCCCTTGTACGGCACGCCTCCTACGAGCAGTACTTC.

The V call is TRBV19, the J call TRBJ1-1; no reliable D call. Deletions cut 10 bases from V and 5 bases from J, with 17 bases between. Germline CDR1 is LNHDA and CDR2 is SQIVND (reference sequence). This CDR3 contains 13 residues. The DNA for the CDR3 is TGTGCCATGAGCCCTGGGCTGGTTACTGAAGCTTTCTTT. Protein product: CAMSPGLVTEAFF.